This section outlines one T cell receptor beta chain sequence together with its context. This sample was included in a study of blood T cell repertoires in COVID-19. Sequencing was performed with immunoSEQ multiplex PCR; in TCRdb, only in-frame clones are kept and a portion is missing. Of 250,000 to 350,000 clones detected, roughly 90% appear once; the ten largest clones hold 2.5% to 3.5%. Trimming shortened V by 6 bases and J by 6 bases, and 12 bases separated the two germline ends. The germline gives CDR1 MNHEY, CDR2 SVGAGI. The CDR3 totals 13 residues. The chain recombines TRBV6-5 with TRBJ2-1; possible D gene TRBD2, 6 bases. This TCR was recovered from a woman aged 30 to 39 with active or convalescent COVID-19. The material sequenced was peripheral blood. The DNA of the CDR3 is TGTGCCAGCAGCCCCAAGACTAGCAATGAGCAGTTCTTC. Encoded protein: CASSPKTSNEQFF.